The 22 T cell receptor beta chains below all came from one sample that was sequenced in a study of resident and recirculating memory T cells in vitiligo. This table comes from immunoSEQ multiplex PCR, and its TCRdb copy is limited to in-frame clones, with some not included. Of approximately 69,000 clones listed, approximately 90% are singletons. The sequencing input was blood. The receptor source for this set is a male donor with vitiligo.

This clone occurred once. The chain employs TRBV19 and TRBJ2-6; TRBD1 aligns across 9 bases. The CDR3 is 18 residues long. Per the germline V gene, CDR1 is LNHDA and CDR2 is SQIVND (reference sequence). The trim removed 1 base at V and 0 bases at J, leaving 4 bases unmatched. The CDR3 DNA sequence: TGTGCCAGTAGTATAGCCGGGACAGGGAGCTCTGGGGCCAACGTCCTGACTTTC. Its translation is CASSIAGTGSSGANVLTF.

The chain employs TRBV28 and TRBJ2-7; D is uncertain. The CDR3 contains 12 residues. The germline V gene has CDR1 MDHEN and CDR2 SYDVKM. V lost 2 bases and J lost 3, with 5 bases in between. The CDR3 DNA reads TGTGCCAGCAGTTTAAACAACTACGAGCAGTACTTC. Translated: CASSLNNYEQYF.

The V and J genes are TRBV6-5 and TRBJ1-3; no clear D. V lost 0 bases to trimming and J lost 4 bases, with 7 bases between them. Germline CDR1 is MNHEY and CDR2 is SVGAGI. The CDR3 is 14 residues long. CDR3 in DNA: TGTGCCAGCAGTTACTCGTTTAGCGGAAACACCATATATTTT. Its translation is CASSYSFSGNTIYF.

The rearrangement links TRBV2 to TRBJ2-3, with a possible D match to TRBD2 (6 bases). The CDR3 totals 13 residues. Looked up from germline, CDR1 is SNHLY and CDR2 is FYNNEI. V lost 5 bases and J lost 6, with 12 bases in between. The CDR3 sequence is CASSRDSVDTQYF. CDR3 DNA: TGTGCCAGCAGTAGGGACTCTGTCGATACGCAGTATTTT.

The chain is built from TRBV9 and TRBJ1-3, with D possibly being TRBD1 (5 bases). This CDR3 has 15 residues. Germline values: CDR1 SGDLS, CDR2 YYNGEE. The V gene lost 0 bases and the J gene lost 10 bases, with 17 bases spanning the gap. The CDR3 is CASSVDRTPGGTIYF. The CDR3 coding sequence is TGTGCCAGCAGCGTAGATAGGACACCCGGGGGGACCATATATTTT.

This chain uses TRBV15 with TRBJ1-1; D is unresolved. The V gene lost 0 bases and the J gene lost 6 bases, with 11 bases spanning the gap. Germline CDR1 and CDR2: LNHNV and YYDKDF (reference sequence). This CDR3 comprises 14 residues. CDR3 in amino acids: CATSRDVASAEAFF. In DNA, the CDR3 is TGTGCCACCAGCAGAGATGTGGCTTCCGCTGAAGCTTTCTTT.

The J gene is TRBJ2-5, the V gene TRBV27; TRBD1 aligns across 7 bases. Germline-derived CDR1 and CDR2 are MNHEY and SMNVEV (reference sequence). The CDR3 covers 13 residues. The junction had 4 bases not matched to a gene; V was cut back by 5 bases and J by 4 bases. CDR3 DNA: TGTGCCAGCAGTGGTAGACAGGGAGAGACCCAGTACTTC. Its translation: CASSGRQGETQYF.

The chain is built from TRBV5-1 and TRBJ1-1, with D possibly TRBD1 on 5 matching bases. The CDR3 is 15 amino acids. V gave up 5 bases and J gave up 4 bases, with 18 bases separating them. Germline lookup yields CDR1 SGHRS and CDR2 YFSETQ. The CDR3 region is CASSAAGRFGTEAFF. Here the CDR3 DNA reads TGCGCCAGCAGTGCGGCAGGGAGGTTTGGCACTGAAGCTTTCTTT. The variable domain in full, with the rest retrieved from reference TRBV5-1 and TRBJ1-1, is KAGVTQTPRYLIKTRGQQVTLSCSPISGHRSVSWYQQTPGQGLQFLFEYFSETQRNKGNFPGRFSGRQFSNSRSEMNVSTLELGDSALYLCASSAAGRFGTEAFFGQGTRLTVV.

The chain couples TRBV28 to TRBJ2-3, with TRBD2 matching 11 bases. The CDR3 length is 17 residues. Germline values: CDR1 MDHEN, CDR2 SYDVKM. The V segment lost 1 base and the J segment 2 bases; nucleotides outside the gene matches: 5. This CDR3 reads CASSLFLAGGNTDTQYF. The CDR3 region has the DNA TGTGCCAGCAGTTTATTCCTAGCGGGGGGAAACACAGATACGCAGTATTTT.

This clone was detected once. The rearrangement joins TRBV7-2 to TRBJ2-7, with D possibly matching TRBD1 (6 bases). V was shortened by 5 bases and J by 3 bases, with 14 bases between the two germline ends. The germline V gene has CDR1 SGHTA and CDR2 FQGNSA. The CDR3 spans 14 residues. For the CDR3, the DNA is TGTGCCAGCAGCATCCGGGACAAGGACTACGAGCAGTACTTC. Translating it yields CASSIRDKDYEQYF.

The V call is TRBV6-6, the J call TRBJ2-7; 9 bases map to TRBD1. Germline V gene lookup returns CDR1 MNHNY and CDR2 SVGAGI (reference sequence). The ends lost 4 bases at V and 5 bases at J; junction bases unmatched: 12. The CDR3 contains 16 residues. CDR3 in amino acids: CASSSGTGRLRDEQYF. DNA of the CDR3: TGTGCCAGCAGTTCCGGGACAGGGAGACTACGAGACGAGCAGTACTTC.

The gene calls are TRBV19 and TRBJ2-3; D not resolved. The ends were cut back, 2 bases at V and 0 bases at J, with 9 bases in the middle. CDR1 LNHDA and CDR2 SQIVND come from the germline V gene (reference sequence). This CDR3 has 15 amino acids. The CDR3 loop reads CASSIRRISTDTQYF. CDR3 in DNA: TGTGCCAGTAGTATAAGGCGGATTAGCACAGATACGCAGTATTTT.

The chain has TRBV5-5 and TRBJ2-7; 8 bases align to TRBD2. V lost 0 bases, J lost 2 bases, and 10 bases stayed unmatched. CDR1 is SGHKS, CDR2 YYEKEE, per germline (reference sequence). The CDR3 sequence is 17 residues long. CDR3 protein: CASSLGPSGPPTYEQYF. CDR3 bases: TGTGCCAGCAGCTTGGGGCCTAGCGGGCCTCCGACCTACGAGCAGTACTTC.

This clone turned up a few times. This CDR3 is CASSYSPGGETQYF. The CDR3 DNA follows: TGTGCCAGCAGTTACTCACCCGGCGGAGAGACCCAGTACTTC. The genes are TRBV6-6 and TRBJ2-5; no definite D call. CDR1 MNHNY and CDR2 SVGAGI come from the germline V gene (reference sequence). With 0 bases removed from V and 4 bases from J, the gap between germline ends came to 9 bases. This CDR3 is built from 14 residues.

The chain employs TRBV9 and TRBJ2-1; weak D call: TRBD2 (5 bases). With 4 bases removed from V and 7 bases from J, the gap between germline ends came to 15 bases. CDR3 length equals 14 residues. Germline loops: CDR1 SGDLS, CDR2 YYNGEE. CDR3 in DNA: TGTGCCAGCAGCCCGGGGAACGCCCGGAATGAGCAGTTCTTC. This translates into CASSPGNARNEQFF.

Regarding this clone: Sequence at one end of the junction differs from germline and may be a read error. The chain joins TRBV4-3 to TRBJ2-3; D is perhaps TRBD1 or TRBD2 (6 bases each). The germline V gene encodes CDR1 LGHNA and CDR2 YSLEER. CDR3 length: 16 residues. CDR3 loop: CASSQGGGRSTDTQYF. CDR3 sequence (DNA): TGCGCCAGCAGTCAAGGGGGAGGAAGGAGTACAGATACGCAGTATTTT.

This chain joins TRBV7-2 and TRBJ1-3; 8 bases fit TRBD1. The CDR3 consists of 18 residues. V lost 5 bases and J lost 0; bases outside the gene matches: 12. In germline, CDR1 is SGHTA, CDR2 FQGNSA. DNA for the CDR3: TGTGCCAGCAGCCTCAACAGGGGGGACGCTTACTCTGGAAACACCATATATTTT. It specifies CASSLNRGDAYSGNTIYF. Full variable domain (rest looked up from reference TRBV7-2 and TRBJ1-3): GAGVSQSPSNKVTEKGKDVELRCDPISGHTALYWYRQSLGQGLEFLIYFQGNSAPDKSGLPSDRFSAERTGGSVSTLTIQRTQQEDSAVYLCASSLNRGDAYSGNTIYFGEGSWLTVV.

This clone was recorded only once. As DNA, the CDR3 is TGCGCCAGCAGCTATGGCAGGGGCAAAGAGACCCAGTACTTC. It is translated as CASSYGRGKETQYF. The rearrangement links TRBV5-1 to TRBJ2-5; D possibly corresponds to TRBD1 (6 bases). Trimming shortened V by 3 bases and J by 3 bases, and 12 bases separated the two germline ends. In germline, CDR1 is SGHRS, CDR2 YFSETQ. This CDR3 contains 14 residues. Supplemented by reference TRBV5-1 and TRBJ2-5, the full variable domain reads KAGVTQTPRYLIKTRGQQVTLSCSPISGHRSVSWYQQTPGQGLQFLFEYFSETQRNKGNFPGRFSGRQFSNSRSEMNVSTLELGDSALYLCASSYGRGKETQYFGPGTRLLVL.

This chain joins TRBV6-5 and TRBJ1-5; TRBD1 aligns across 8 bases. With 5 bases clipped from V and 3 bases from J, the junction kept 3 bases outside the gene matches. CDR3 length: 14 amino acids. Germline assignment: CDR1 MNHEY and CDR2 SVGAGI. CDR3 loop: CASSGQGLNQPQHF. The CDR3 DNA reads TGTGCCAGCAGTGGACAGGGCCTCAATCAGCCCCAGCATTTT.

The CDR3 nucleotides read TGCGCCAGCGGCACCACTAGCGGGAAAAAAGTATACGAGCAGTACTTC. Its protein product is CASGTTSGKKVYEQYF. This chain uses TRBV5-1 with TRBJ2-5, with TRBD2 matching 10 bases. The J call is uncertain, as TRBJ2-7 better fits the DNA end. Looked up from germline, CDR1 is SGHRS and CDR2 is YFSETQ. The CDR3 contains 16 residues.

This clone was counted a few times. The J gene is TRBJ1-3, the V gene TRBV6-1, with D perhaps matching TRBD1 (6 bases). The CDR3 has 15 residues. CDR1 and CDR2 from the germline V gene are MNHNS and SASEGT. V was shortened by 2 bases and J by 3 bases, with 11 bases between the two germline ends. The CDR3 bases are TGTGCCAGCAGTGAAAGACCGGACAGTGGAAACACCATATATTTT. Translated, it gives CASSERPDSGNTIYF.

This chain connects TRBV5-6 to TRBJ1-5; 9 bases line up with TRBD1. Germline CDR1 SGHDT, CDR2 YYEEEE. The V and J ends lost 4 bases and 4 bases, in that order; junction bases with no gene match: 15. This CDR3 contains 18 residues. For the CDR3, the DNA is TGTGCCAGCAGCCGACGGACAGGGGAAAGTTTACGGAATCAGCCCCAGCATTTT. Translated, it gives CASSRRTGESLRNQPQHF.